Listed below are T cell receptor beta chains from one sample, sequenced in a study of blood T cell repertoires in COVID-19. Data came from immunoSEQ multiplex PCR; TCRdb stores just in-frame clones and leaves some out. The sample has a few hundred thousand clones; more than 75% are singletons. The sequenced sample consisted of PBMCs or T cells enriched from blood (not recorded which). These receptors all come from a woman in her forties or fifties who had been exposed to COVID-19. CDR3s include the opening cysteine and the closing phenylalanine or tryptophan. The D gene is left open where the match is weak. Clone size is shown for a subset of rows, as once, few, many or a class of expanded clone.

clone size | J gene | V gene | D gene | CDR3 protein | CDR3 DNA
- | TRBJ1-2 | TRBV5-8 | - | CASSLAGWSNYGYTF | TGTGCCAGCAGCTTGGCGGGGTGGTCCAACTATGGCTACACCTTC
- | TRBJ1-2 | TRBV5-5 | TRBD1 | CASSLGGQGTYGYTF | TGTGCCAGCAGCTTGGGCGGACAGGGGACCTATGGCTACACCTTC
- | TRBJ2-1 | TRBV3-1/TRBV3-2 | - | CASSPRRDEQFF | TGTGCCAGCAGCCCCCGCCGAGATGAGCAGTTCTTC
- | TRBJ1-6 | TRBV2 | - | CASNYYENSPLHF | TGTGCCAGCAACTACTATGAGAATTCACCCCTCCACTTT
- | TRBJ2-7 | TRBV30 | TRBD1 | CAWEPGQGMREQYF | TGTGCCTGGGAGCCGGGACAGGGAATGAGGGAGCAGTACTTC
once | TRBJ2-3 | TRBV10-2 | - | CASSPSGSSTDTQYF | TGCGCCAGTTCCCCCAGCGGTTCTAGCACAGATACGCAGTATTTT
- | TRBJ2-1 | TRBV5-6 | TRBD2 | CASGSAGAGDDEQFF | TGTGCCAGCGGTTCAGCGGGGGCAGGGGATGACGAGCAGTTCTTC
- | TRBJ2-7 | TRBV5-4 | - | CASSFPQGYEQYF | TGTGCCAGCAGCTTTCCCCAGGGGTACGAGCAGTACTTC
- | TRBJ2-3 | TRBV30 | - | CAWSVMGLATDTQYF | TGTGCCTGGAGTGTAATGGGGCTAGCGACAGATACGCAGTATTTT
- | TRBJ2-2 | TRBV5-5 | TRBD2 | CASSSTSLNTGELFF | TGTGCCAGCAGCTCGACTAGCCTAAACACCGGGGAGCTGTTTTTT
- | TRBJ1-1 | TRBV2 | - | CASREQGGTEAFF | TGTGCCAGCCGTGAACAGGGTGGGACTGAAGCTTTCTTT
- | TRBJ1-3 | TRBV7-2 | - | CASSPRPGQRLENTIYF | TGTGCCAGCAGCCCCAGGCCCGGACAGAGACTCGAAAACACCATATATTTT
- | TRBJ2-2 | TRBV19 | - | CASSQAGSGELFF | TGTGCCAGTAGTCAAGCGGGCTCAGGGGAGCTGTTTTTT
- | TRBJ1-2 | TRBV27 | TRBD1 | CASSLTGGGYGYTF | TGTGCCAGCAGTCTGACAGGGGGCGGGTATGGCTACACCTTC
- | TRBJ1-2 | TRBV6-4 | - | CASRGDFDPYGYTF | TGTGCCAGCAGGGGGGACTTCGACCCCTATGGCTACACCTTC